This TCR beta chain was captured by sequencing in a study of vaccination effects on CD4 cells after COVID-19. The overall study: Post-vaccine sample collection fell at a median of 72 days after the second dose. Findings and caveats of the study: Only 1 of 255 vaccine-induced clones from healthy vaccinees cross-reacted with common cold coronaviruses.

Isolation of CD4+ T cells took place after 10 days of culture. Participants were vaccinated with two doses of either the BNT162b2 or mRNA-1273 vaccine. The authors replaced half the medium with IL-2 medium on days 3 and 7. Using immunoSEQ multiplex PCR, the repertoire was profiled, and TCRdb retains in-frame clones only, with some absent. The sample carries about 73,000 clones, approximately 73% recorded once. CDR1 SGHTA and CDR2 FQGNSA come from the germline V gene. The length of the CDR3 is 14 residues. With 5 bases removed from V and 2 bases from J, the gap between germline ends came to 13 bases. Turning to this clone: What it recognizes is unknown.

J is TRBJ2-7 and V is TRBV7-2; D possibly corresponds to TRBD1 (5 bases). This specimen was CD4+ T cells from PBMCs cultured without peptide, taken after COVID-19 vaccination. This clonotype originated in a human donor who received a COVID-19 vaccine. The CDR3 loop is CASSLSPGTYEQYV. In DNA form, the CDR3 reads TGTGCCAGCAGCCTTTCTCCAGGGACCTACGAGCAGTACGTC.